A single sample is the source of the 8 T cell receptor beta chains below, sequenced in a study of shared clonotypes between healthy human individuals. TCRdb's copy holds only in-frame clones and misses some; the assay was immunoSEQ multiplex PCR. Here the sample spans roughly 2.1 million clones, 85% to 95% being singletons. Naive CD8 isolation took CD45RO-negative cells positively selected for CCR7 and excluded terminally differentiated effector memory CD45RA+ cells. Material: naive CD8+ T cells from PBMCs. Receptor source: a man younger than 35 in good health. Some clones in this sample may be carry-over from other donors' samples.

This clone was recorded once. The chain employs TRBV7-9 and TRBJ2-7; TRBD2 matches at 15 bases. This CDR3 is built from 17 residues. Germline CDR1 is SEHNR and CDR2 is FQNEAQ (reference sequence). V dropped 6 bases and J dropped 5; count of bases not matched to a gene: 11. The CDR3 nucleotides read TGTGCCAGCAGTTCCGGGACTAGCGGGAGGCTAGCGCACGAGCAGTACTTC. This encodes CASSSGTSGRLAHEQYF.

This chain links TRBV28 with TRBJ2-7; 8 bases agree with TRBD1. Germline CDR1 MDHEN, CDR2 SYDVKM. J gave up 5 bases and V 9 bases, and 15 bases lay outside the gene matches. The CDR3 is 15 residues long. The CDR3 reads CASSPDRGIRHEQYF. The CDR3 coding sequence is TGTGCCAGTTCCCCCGACAGGGGAATCAGGCACGAGCAGTACTTC.

This clone came up once. The chain carries TRBV5-1 and TRBJ2-1, with 10 positions matching TRBD2. Per the germline V gene, CDR1 is SGHRS and CDR2 is YFSETQ. The CDR3 contains 18 residues. V was pared by 2 bases and J by 9 bases, with 17 bases of the junction left unmatched. The CDR3 bases are TGCGCCAGCAGCTTACCCTACCCCGGGACTAGCGAATCGGTTGAGCAGTTCTTC. This translates into CASSLPYPGTSESVEQFF.

The chain is built from TRBV2 and TRBJ2-2, with TRBD2 matching 7 bases. The CDR3 runs 17 residues. Trimming removed 3 bases from V and 2 bases from J; junction bases left unmatched: 9. Germline V lookup: CDR1 SNHLY, CDR2 FYNNEI. The CDR3 protein is CASSDPRLAVNTGELFF. As DNA, the CDR3 is TGTGCCAGCAGTGATCCCCGACTAGCAGTCAACACCGGGGAGCTGTTTTTT.

The chain carries TRBV6-1 and TRBJ2-1; no reliable D call. V lost 1 base to trimming and J lost 6 bases, with 13 bases between them. Germline CDR1 and CDR2: MNHNS and SASEGT. This CDR3 has 15 residues. CDR3 DNA sequence: TGTGCCAGCAGTGAAGGGAGACGGGCCCTCAATGAGCAGTTCTTC. Its translation: CASSEGRRALNEQFF.

The count of this clone is one. This rearrangement joins TRBV5-4 to TRBJ2-1, with a tentative D call TRBD2 (6 bases). The CDR3 extends over 13 amino acids. Trimming removed 8 bases at V and 8 bases at J, with 17 bases between. Germline V CDR1 and CDR2: SGHNT, YYREEE (reference sequence). CDR3 sequence: CASITWGDDEQFF. The CDR3 DNA is TGTGCCAGTATAACTTGGGGGGACGATGAGCAGTTCTTC.

The count of this clone is one. The chain couples TRBV9 to TRBJ2-1; D could derive from TRBD1 or TRBD2 (6 bases each). This CDR3 comprises 15 residues. Germline V gene data show CDR1 as SGDLS and CDR2 as YYNGEE. With 3 bases removed from V and 9 bases from J, the gap between germline ends came to 19 bases. The CDR3 bases are TGTGCCAGCAGCGAGCCGGGGGCGGTAGTTCGTGAGCAGTTCTTC. Its translation is CASSEPGAVVREQFF.

Remarks on this clone: Other DNA sequences in this sample translate to the same CDR3. V and J are TRBV4-1 and TRBJ2-7; TRBD2 matches at 7 bases. CDR3 length equals 13 residues. V shed 1 base, J shed 4 bases, and the junction held 1 base outside the gene matches. Germline V lookup: CDR1 MGHRA, CDR2 YSYEKL. The CDR3 nucleotides are TGCGCCAGCAGCCAAGTGCGGGGGTACGAGCAGTACTTC. Translating gives CASSQVRGYEQYF.